Described below is a single T cell receptor beta chain sequence and its context. What this receptor recognizes is not known. Per-base qualities were not stored, and no clone one base away is much larger. Lesional scalp punch biopsies and peripheral blood were collected from alopecia areata patients. After PBMCs were isolated by density centrifugation and stained for CD3, CD4 and CD8, a FACSAria was used to sort CD4+ and CD8+ T cells. The record originates from a study of CD8+ T cells in alopecia areata (dated 2018 in TCRdb). Describing the broader study: The treated patients, all with moderate-to-severe alopecia areata, were enrolled in an open-label pilot trial of oral tofacitinib given at 5 to 10 mg twice daily. Tofacitinib was given for 6 to 18 months, followed by 6 months of follow-up off drug to assess delayed response and recurrence. On the human side, TCRbeta sequencing was run on scalp tissue and on sorted CD4+ and CD8+ peripheral blood T cells from healthy controls and from alopecia areata patients with either patchy or totalis/universalis disease. RNA was obtained with the PAXgene miRNA kit for fixed scalp, the miRNeasy kit for PBMCs, and the RNeasy kit for mouse skin. Biopsies were taken from tofacitinib-treated patients at baseline and at 4 and 24 weeks of treatment, and a later scalp biopsy was taken in several of the tofacitinib-treated patients. Scalp clonality was compared among normal scalp (n=4), patchy alopecia areata scalp (n=8), and alopecia totalis/universalis scalp (n=8). immunoSEQ multiplex PCR using 35 Vbeta forward primers and 13 Jbeta reverse primers was used to amplify TCRbeta CDR3 regions. The study used high-throughput TCRbeta sequencing to examine T cell clonal expansion in alopecia areata, in both the C3H/HeJ mouse model and human patients. What the research found in general, with its limitations: Shared TCR sequences between patients were less evident than in mice, which may be partly attributable to HLA diversity in the patient population. Higher clonality and more expanded CD8+ clones were observed in lesional scalp than in normal scalp, particularly in alopecia totalis/universalis, a finding suggestive of antigenic drive. Scalp TCR repertoire analysis is complicated because resident alphabeta T cells in normal human skin are also sequenced, whereas mouse skin is dominated by gammadelta T cells.

Libraries were prepared through the immunoSEQ multiplex PCR assay. RNA was extracted from all samples and reverse transcribed into cDNA as template for TCR sequencing. SuperScript III was used to make first-strand cDNA, primed with a 2:1 mix of oligo-dT and random hexamers. Amplification bias was assessed with a synthetic immune receptor repertoire, and residual bias was removed computationally. In the source study's methods: Raw reads were preprocessed to remove errors, and CDR3 was defined by IMGT conventions from the conserved cysteine to phenylalanine. Clonality was computed by normalizing Shannon entropy by log2 of the number of productive unique TCRs and subtracting the result from 1. Whether scalp clones were CD4 or CD8 was inferred by matching scalp TCRbeta sequences against CD4 and CD8 repertoires sorted from blood. TCRdb carries this immuneACCESS record with in-frame sequences only. Its versions omit some clonotypes, under half of them owing to an unresolved V gene in the studies checked, with the rest unexplained. V and J calls and clone size follow that table, whereas D and trimming were derived from the DNA. Here the sample has 150,000 or so clones; around 47% occur a single time. About 6.8% of the sample is in the top ten clones.

This clonotype was sampled from a human donor with alopecia areata. The sequenced material came from CD4+ T cells sorted from blood.

The DNA is TGCAGCGTTGCGTCGGGTAGCAATCAGCCCCAGCATTTT. Its protein product is CSVASGSNQPQHF. Recombination joined TRBV29-1 with TRBJ1-5; confidence is insufficient to name the D gene. The CDR3 goes from the cysteine to the phenylalanine over 13 residues. CDR3 DNA only is kept here, 39 bases in frame from base 1. Deletion took 4 bases off V and 0 bases off J, with a span of 7 bases between the germline ends. The CDR1 and CDR2 encoded by the germline V gene are SQVTM and ANQGSEA.